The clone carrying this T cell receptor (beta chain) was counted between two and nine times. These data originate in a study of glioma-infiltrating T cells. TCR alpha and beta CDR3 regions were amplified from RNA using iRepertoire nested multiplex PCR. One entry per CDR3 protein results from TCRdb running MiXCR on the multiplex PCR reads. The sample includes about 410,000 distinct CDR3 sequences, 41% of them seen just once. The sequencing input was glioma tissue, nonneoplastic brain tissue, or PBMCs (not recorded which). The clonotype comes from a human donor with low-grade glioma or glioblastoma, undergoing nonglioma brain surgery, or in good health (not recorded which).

The CDR3 here is CASSTGDSGLGNQPQHF. CDR3 in DNA: TGTGCCAGCAGTACCGGGGACAGTGGATTGGGCAATCAGCCCCAGCATTTT. This sequence joins TRBV6-1 and TRBJ1-5, with 7 nucleotides matching TRBD1. CDR1 is MNHNS and CDR2 is SASEGT in the germline V gene. The CDR3 is 17 amino acids. The V gene end was trimmed by 5 bases and the J gene end by 2 bases; junction bases not matched to a gene: 12.